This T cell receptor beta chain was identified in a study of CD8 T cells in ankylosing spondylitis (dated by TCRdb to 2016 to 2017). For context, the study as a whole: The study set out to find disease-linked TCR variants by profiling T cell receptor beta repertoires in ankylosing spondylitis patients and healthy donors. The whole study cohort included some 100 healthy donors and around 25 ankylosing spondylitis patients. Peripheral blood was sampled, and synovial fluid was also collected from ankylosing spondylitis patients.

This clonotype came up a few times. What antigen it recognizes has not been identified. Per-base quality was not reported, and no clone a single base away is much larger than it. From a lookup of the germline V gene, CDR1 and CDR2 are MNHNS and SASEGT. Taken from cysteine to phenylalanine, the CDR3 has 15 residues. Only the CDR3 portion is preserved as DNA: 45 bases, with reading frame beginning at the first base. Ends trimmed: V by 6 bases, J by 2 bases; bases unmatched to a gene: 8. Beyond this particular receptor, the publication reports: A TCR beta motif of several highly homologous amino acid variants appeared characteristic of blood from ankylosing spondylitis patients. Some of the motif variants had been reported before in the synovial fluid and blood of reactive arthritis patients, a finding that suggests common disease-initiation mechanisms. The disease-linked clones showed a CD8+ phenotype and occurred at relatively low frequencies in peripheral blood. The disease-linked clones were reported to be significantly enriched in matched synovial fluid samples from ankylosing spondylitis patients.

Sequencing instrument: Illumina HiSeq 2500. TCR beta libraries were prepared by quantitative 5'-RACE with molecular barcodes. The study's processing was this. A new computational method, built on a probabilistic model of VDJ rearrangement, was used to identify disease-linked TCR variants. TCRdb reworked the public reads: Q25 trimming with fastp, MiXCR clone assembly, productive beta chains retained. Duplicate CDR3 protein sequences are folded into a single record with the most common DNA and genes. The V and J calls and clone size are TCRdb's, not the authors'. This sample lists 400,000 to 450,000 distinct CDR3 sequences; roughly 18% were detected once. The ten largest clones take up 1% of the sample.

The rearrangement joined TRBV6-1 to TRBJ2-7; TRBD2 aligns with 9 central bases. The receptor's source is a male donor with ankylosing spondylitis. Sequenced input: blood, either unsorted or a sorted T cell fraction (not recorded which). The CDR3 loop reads CASSQREAATYEQYF. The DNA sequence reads TGTGCCAGCAGCCAGCGGGAGGCAGCCACCTACGAGCAGTACTTC.